These 3 T cell receptor beta chains came from one sample sequenced in a study of cytomegalovirus exposure and HLA in healthy donors. The study ran its PCR with 60 Vbeta and 13 Jbeta primers. Clones were read by immunoSEQ multiplex PCR, and TCRdb kept only the in-frame ones, dropping some. The table shows over 90,000 clones, with approximately 77% occurring only once. The sequenced sample was PBMCs. The receptors originated from a male donor in good health and CMV-seropositive.

This clone was detected only once. The genes are TRBV5-4 and TRBJ2-5; tentatively, D is TRBD2 (6 bases). The DNA end is a closer match to TRBJ2-7, so the J assignment may be wrong. Germline loops: CDR1 SGHNT, CDR2 YYREEE (reference sequence). There are 16 residues in the CDR3. DNA for the CDR3: TGTGCCAGCACCCCGGATCCTAGCGTAAGCTCCTACGAGCAGTACTTC. As protein: CASTPDPSVSSYEQYF.

The chain couples TRBV11-2 to TRBJ1-1; D gene ambiguous. Between the trimmed V and J ends, which lost 3 bases and 1 base, there was a span of 6 bases. Germline loops: CDR1 SGHAT, CDR2 FQNNGV. This CDR3 is 13 amino acids long. The CDR3 nucleotides read TGTGCCAGCAGCTTCTCCGGGAACACTGAAGCTTTCTTT. Protein sequence: CASSFSGNTEAFF.

V is TRBV12-5 and J is TRBJ1-6; no firm D call. V lost 5 bases and J 8 bases, leaving 7 bases between the germline ends. The germline V gene has CDR1 LGHNT and CDR2 FRNRAP. CDR3 length equals 12 residues. In nucleotides, the CDR3 is TGTGCTAGTGGTCATTTTTATTCACCCCTCCACTTT. Translation: CASGHFYSPLHF.